This T cell receptor (beta chain) was retrieved from a study of T cell responses to AZD1222 COVID-19 vaccine (dated by TCRdb to 2020 to 2022). Study-level background: AZD1222 recipients with second doses at about 4 weeks or about 12 weeks were pooled, because spike-specific TCR depth and breadth did not differ between schedules. A total of about 240 trial participants underwent TCR sequencing, of whom about 210 received two doses of AZD1222 and some 26 received two doses of the MenACWY control vaccine. Trial participants were enrolled by age into subgroups of 18-55, 56-69 and 70-plus years, and around 150, 29 and 61 TCR-sequenced participants, respectively, were included in these subgroups.

The time point label corresponds to: baseline before first vaccination. Vaccinee samples were obtained from the UK trials COV001 and COV002, which included a single-blind randomized controlled phase 2/3 trial of AZD1222 (ChAdOx1 nCoV-19) in healthy adults. For TCRbeta chain sequencing, PBMC samples from trial participants were taken at day 0 and at day 28 after the second dose. Results the study describes overall, beyond this receptor: A significant rise in spike-specific TCR breadth and depth was observed after two AZD1222 doses relative to day 0 and relative to MenACWY recipients. In the small 56-69-year group, the increase in depth fell short of significance, most likely because of low power. Epitopes outside the regions mutated in the B.1.351 and B.1.1.7 variants were reportedly recognized by nearly half of the unique spike-specific TCRs. Because no samples from the day 14 peak response were available, repertoires could be characterized only after the peak T cell response. Conclusions about previously exposed vaccinees were limited because only a handful of AZD1222 recipients were SARS-CoV-2 seropositive at baseline. Most participants were white British and females outnumbered males, and the authors suggested that clonal diversity may have been underestimated. The whole spike protein was spanned by vaccine-associated CD4 TCRs, and dominant responses were seen in regions 160-218 and 743-854.

Trimming takes 6 bases from V and 4 bases from J, and the germline ends sit 16 bases apart. The CDR3 measures 15 amino acids from cysteine to phenylalanine. Only the CDR3 part of the read is kept: 45 bases, read in frame from the first base. CDR1 and CDR2 are drawn from the germline V gene: SNHLY, FYNNEI. The CDR3 regions of human TCRbeta chains were analyzed by immunosequencing. Per the authors' processing: TCRs in the repertoires were compared against a reference library of SARS-CoV-2-specific TCRs that had been generated with the MIRA antigen-specificity platform. Breadth was defined as the fraction of unique TCRs that were SARS-CoV-2-associated, and depth was defined as the fraction of total T cells that were SARS-CoV-2-associated. Using the MIRA data, each spike-specific TCR was assigned both to the spike region to which the TCR was reactive and to a CD4 or CD8 class. Log10-transformed breadth and depth values were compared by one-way ANOVA with Sidak's multiple comparisons tests. TCRdb limited this immuneACCESS table to in-frame rearrangements with V and J called. A share of clones is missing; checked studies link under half to unresolved V genes, and the rest is unexplained. V and J calls and clone size are those listed in that table; D and trimming were worked out from the DNA. The sample table holds more than 85,000 clones, of which approximately 90% were seen once. The ten largest clones add up to about 7.5% of the sample.

Of note for this clone: The antigen it recognizes is unknown. The input lacks base qualities; no much larger clone sits a single base away.

The clonotype originates from an adult in good health. The V and J genes are TRBV2 and TRBJ1-5, with TRBD1 as a weak D call on 6 bases. This material consisted of peripheral blood, taken on day 0 of AZD1222 vaccination. The CDR3 is CASSGGTSYNQPQHF. In nucleotide form, the sequence is TGTGCCAGCAGCGGCGGGACAAGTTATAATCAGCCCCAGCATTTT.